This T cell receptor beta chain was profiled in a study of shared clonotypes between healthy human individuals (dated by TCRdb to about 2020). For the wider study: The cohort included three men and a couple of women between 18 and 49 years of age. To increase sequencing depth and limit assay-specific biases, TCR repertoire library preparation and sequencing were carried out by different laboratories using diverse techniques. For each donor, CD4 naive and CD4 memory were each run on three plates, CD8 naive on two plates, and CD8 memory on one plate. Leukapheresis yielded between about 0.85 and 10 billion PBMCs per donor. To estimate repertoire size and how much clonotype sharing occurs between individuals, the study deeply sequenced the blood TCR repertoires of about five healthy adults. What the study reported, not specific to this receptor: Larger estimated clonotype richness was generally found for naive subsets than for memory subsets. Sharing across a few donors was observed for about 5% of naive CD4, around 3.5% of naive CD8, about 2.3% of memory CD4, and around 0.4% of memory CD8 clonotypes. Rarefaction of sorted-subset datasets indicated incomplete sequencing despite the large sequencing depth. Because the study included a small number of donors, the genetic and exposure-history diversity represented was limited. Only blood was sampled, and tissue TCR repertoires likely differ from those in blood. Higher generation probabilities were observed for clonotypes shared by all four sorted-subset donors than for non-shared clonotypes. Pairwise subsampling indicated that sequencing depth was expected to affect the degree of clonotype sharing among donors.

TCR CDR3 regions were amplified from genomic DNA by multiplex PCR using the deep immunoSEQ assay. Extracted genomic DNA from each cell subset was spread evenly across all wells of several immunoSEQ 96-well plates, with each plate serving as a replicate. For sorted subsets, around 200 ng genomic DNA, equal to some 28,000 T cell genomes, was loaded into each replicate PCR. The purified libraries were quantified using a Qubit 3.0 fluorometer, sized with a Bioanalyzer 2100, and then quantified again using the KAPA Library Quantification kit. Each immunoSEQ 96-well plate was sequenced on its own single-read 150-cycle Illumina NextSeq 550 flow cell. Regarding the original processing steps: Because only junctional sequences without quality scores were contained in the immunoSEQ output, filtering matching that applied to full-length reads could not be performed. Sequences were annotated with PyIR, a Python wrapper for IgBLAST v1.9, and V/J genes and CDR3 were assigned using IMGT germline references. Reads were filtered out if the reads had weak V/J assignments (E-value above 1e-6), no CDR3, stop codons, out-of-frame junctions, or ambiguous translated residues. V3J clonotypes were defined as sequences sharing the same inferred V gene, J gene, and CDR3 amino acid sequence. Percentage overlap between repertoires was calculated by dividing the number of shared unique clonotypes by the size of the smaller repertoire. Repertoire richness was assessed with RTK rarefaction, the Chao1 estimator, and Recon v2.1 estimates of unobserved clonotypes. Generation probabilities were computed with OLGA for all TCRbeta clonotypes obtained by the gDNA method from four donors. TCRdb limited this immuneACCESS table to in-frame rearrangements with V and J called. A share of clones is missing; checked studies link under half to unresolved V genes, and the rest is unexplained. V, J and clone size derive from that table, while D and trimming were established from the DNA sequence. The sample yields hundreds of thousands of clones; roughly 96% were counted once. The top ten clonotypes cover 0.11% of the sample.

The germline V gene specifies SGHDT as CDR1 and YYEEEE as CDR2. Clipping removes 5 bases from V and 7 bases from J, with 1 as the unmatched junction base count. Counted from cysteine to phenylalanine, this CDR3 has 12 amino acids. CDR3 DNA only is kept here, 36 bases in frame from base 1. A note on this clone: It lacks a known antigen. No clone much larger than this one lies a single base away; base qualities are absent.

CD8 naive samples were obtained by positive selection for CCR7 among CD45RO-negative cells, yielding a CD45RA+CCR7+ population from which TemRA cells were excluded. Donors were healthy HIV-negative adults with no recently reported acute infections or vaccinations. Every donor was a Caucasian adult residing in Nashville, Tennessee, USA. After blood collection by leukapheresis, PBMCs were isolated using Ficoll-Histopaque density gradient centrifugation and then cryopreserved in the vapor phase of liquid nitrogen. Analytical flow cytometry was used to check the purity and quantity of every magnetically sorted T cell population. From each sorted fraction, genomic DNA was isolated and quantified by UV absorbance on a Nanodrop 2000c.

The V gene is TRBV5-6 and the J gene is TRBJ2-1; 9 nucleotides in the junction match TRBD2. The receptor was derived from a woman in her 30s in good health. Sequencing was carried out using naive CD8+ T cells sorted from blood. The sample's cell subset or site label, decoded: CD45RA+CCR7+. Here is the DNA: TGTGCCAGCAGAGGACTAGCGAATGAGCAGTTCTTC. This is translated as CASRGLANEQFF. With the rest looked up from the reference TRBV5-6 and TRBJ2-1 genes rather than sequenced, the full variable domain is DAGVTQSPTHLIKTRGQQVTLRCSPKSGHDTVSWYQQALGQGPQFIFQYYEEEERQRGNFPDRFSGHQFPNYSSELNVNALLLGDSALYLCASRGLANEQFFGPGTRLTVL.